These T cell receptor beta chains were read from a single sample in a study of CXCR3-negative and CXCR3-positive naive CD8 T cells. Reanalyzing the 5' RACE reads, TCRdb keeps one entry per CDR3 protein, without DNA. The sample shows around 34,000 distinct CDR3 sequences, and around 15% sits with its ten largest clones. Sequencing was performed on memory CD8+ T cells from blood. The receptors were gathered from a human donor in good health. Some clones in this sample may be carry-over from other donors' samples. Both conserved end residues are part of each CDR3. The size of a clone is reported for some rows only, either as once, few or many, or as a class for expanded clones.

j_call | clone_size | v_call | cdr3_aa
TRBJ2-7 | - | TRBV7-6 | CASSLEDNSYEQYF
TRBJ2-5 | - | TRBV5-1 | CASSLTGWRETQYF
TRBJ2-3 | - | TRBV7-9 | CASSLAAGSSTDTQYF
TRBJ2-1 | medium-sized | TRBV4-2 | CASSQDSSGTYNEQFF
TRBJ2-3 | - | TRBV7-2 | CASSESAGRQYF
TRBJ1-2 | - | TRBV29-1 | CSVEFPTAALINYGYTF
TRBJ2-2 | - | TRBV28 | CASSLLALTGELFF
TRBJ1-3 | - | TRBV29-1 | CSVGEETSGNTIYF
TRBJ2-7 | - | TRBV29-1 | CSVEGTGLTYEQYF
TRBJ2-2 | - | TRBV2 | CASSDWTSGRRTGELFF
TRBJ1-1 | - | TRBV20-1 | CSARDLGVGTEAFF
TRBJ2-1 | - | TRBV7-9 | CASSLDNEQFF
TRBJ2-3 | - | TRBV28 | CASSYGGFRHADTQYF
TRBJ2-6 | - | TRBV5-1 | CASSLGSGANVLTF
TRBJ1-4 | - | TRBV18 | CASSLSVWGTGNEKLFF
TRBJ2-5 | - | TRBV12-3/TRBV12-4 | CASSLSPKETQYF
TRBJ2-7 | - | TRBV11-2 | CASSSDRGVFYEQYF
TRBJ2-2 | - | TRBV29-1 | CSASPGPYVTGELFF
TRBJ2-3 | - | TRBV9 | CASSASTGAGTDTQYF
TRBJ2-7 | - | TRBV6-6 | CASSAIWYEQYF
TRBJ2-1 | - | TRBV29-1 | CSVESIIVNEQFF
TRBJ1-2 | - | TRBV20-1 | CSAENQGVSNYGYTF
TRBJ1-2 | - | TRBV15 | CATSRGDSNYGYTF
TRBJ2-1 | - | TRBV2 | CASSEQTAPEQFF
TRBJ2-2 | - | TRBV6-4 | CASSEGGPGELFF
TRBJ2-7 | - | TRBV28 | CASSFAETIQNEQYF
TRBJ2-2 | - | TRBV7-8 | CASSLGGGLFTGELFF
TRBJ2-7 | - | TRBV5-5 | CASGPGSYEQYF
TRBJ1-3 | - | TRBV6-2/TRBV6-3 | CASSTPRISSGNTIYF
TRBJ2-5 | - | TRBV6-2/TRBV6-3 | CASSISAQETQYF
TRBJ2-5 | - | TRBV28 | CASSLGPLGQETQYF
TRBJ2-7 | - | TRBV29-1 | CSVLGGGSSYEQYF
TRBJ1-1 | - | TRBV20-1 | CSATRDRATEAFF
TRBJ2-7 | - | TRBV28 | CASSFSDNDEQYF
TRBJ2-1 | - | TRBV4-1 | CASSQTPNEQFF
TRBJ1-1 | - | TRBV29-1 | CSVDRWAEAFF
TRBJ2-2 | - | TRBV7-9 | CASSLSVEGIVTGELFF
TRBJ2-7 | - | TRBV6-2/TRBV6-3 | CASSYRGSYEQYF
TRBJ2-7 | - | TRBV20-1 | CSARDRGSYGQYF
TRBJ2-5 | - | TRBV29-1 | CSVVEHPQETQYF
TRBJ2-7 | - | TRBV11-2 | CASSLLSYSYEQYF
TRBJ1-3 | - | TRBV12-3/TRBV12-4 | CASSLVGLLSGNTIYF
TRBJ1-5 | - | TRBV4-3 | CASSQDGWGATDQPQHF
TRBJ2-1 | - | TRBV3-1 | CASSSGGVHEQFF
TRBJ1-1 | medium-sized | TRBV20-1 | CSAKGDNSHTEAFF